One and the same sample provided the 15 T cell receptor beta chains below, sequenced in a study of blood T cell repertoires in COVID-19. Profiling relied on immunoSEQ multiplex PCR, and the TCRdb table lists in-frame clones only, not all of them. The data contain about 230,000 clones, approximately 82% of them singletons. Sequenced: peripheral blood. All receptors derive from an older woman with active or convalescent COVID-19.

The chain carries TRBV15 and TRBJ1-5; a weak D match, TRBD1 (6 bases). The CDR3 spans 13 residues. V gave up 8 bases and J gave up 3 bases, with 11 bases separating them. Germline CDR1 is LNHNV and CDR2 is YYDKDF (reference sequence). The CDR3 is CATAQGLNQPQHF. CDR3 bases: TGTGCCACCGCCCAGGGGCTCAATCAGCCCCAGCATTTT.

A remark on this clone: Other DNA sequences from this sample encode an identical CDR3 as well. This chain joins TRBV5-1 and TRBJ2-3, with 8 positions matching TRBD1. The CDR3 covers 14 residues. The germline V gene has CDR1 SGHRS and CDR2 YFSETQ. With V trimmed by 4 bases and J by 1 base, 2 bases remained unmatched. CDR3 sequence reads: CASSPGQGTDTQYF. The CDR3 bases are TGCGCCAGCAGCCCGGGACAGGGCACAGATACGCAGTATTTT.

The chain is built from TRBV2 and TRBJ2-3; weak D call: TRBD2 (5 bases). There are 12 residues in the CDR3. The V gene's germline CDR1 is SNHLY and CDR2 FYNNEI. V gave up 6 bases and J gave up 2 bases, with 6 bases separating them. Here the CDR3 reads CASRRVTDTQYF. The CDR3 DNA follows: TGTGCCAGCAGGAGGGTCACAGATACGCAGTATTTT.

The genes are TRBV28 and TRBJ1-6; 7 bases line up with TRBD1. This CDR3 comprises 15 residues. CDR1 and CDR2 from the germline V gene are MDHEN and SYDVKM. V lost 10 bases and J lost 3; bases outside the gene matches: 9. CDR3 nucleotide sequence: TGTGCCACTGGCCCGGGACAGTACTATAATTCACCCCTCCACTTT. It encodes CATGPGQYYNSPLHF.

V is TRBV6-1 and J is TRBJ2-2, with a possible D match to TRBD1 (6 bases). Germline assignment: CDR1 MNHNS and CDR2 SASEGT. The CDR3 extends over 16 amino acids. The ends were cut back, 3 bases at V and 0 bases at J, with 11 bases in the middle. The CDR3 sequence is CASSEWAGANTGELFF. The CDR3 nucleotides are TGTGCCAGCAGTGAGTGGGCAGGGGCGAACACCGGGGAGCTGTTTTTT.

Here the CDR3 DNA reads TGTGCCAGCCATCCTAGCGGGAAGAACACCGGGGAGCTGTTTTTT. Translating gives CASHPSGKNTGELFF. The V call is TRBV28, the J call TRBJ2-2, with 9 bases matching TRBD2. From germline, CDR1 is MDHEN and CDR2 SYDVKM. The CDR3 contains 15 residues. Trimming took 8 bases from V and 1 from J; bases not matched to a gene: 5. Combining the CDR3 with reference TRBV28 and TRBJ2-2 gives the whole variable domain DVKVTQSSRYLVKRTGEKVFLECVQDMDHENMFWYRQDPGLGLRLIYFSYDVKMKEKGDIPEGYSVSREKKERFSLILESASTNQTSMYLCASHPSGKNTGELFFGEGSRLTVL.

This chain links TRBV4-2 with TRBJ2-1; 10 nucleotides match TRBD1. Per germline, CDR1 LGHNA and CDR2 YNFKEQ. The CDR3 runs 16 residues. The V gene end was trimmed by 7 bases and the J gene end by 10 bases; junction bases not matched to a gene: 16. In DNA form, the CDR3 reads TGTGCCAGCACCCCGTTCGACAGGGGGCTCCCTGAGGAGCAGTTCTTC. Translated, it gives CASTPFDRGLPEEQFF.

CDR3 bases: TGTGCCAGTAAGGGAGGGAACAGCTACACCTTC. It specifies CASKGGNSYTF. This chain connects TRBV19 to TRBJ1-2; D is unclear. Trimming shortened V by 7 bases and J by 9 bases, and 12 bases separated the two germline ends. Per the germline V gene, CDR1 is LNHDA and CDR2 is SQIVND (reference sequence). The CDR3 length is 11 residues.

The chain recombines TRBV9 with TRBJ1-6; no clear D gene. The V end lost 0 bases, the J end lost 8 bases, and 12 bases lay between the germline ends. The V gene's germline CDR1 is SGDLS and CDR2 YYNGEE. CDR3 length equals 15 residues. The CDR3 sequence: CASSVGRQRDSPLHF. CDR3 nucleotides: TGTGCCAGCAGCGTAGGGCGGCAGAGAGATTCACCCCTCCACTTT.

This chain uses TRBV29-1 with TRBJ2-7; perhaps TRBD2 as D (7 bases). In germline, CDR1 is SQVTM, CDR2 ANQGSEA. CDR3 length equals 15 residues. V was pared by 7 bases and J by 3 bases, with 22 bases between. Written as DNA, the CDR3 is TGCAGCGGGGGGCGGCGGGGAGGGCTCTTCTACGAGCAGTACTTC. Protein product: CSGGRRGGLFYEQYF.

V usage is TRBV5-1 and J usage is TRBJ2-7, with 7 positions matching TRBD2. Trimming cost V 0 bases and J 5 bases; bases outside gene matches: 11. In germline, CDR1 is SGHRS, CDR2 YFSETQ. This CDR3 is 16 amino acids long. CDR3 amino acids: CASSLVASGPRDEQYF. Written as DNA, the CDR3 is TGCGCCAGCAGCTTGGTGGCTAGCGGACCCCGGGACGAGCAGTACTTC.

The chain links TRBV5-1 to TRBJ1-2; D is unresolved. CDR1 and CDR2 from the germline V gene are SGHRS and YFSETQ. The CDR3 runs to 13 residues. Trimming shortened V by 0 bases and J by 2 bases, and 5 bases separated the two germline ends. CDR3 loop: CASSLAGNYGYTF. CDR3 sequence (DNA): TGCGCCAGCAGCTTGGCGGGGAACTATGGCTACACCTTC.

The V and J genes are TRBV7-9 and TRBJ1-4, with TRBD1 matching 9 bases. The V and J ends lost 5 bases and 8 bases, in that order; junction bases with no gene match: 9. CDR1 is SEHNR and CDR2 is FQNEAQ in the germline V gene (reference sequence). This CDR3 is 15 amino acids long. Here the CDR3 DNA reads TGTGCCAGCAGCCCCTCTGGGACAGGGTCAGAAAAACTGTTTTTT. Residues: CASSPSGTGSEKLFF.

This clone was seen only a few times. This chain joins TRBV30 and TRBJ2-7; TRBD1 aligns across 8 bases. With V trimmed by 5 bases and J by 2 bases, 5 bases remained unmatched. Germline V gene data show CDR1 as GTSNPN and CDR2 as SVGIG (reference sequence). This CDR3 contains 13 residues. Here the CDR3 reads CAWEGQVAYEQYF. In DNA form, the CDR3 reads TGTGCCTGGGAGGGACAGGTCGCCTACGAGCAGTACTTC.

CDR3 in DNA: TGTGCCAGCAGCTTAACTAGCAGATACAATGAGCAGTTCTTC. It translates to CASSLTSRYNEQFF. V and J are TRBV11-2 and TRBJ2-1, with D perhaps TRBD2 (6 bases). The V gene's germline CDR1 is SGHAT and CDR2 FQNNGV. The CDR3 has 14 amino acids. Trimming removed 2 bases at V and 4 bases at J, with 9 bases between.